A single sample gave rise to the 10 T cell receptor beta chains below, sequenced in a study of blood T cell repertoires in COVID-19. Produced via immunoSEQ multiplex PCR; TCRdb's table is partial and in-frame only. The table shows about 310,000 clones, with around 87% occurring only once. Input material: peripheral blood. These receptors came from a man aged 18 to 30 with active or convalescent COVID-19.

Here the CDR3 DNA reads TGTGCCACCAGCATGGAGACTAATCCTAGCACAGATACGCAGTATTTT. Translation: CATSMETNPSTDTQYF. V is TRBV15 and J is TRBJ2-3; tentative D call: TRBD2 (5 bases). Trimming stripped 4 bases from V and 0 bases from J, with 14 bases between. The CDR3 is made up of 16 amino acids. Germline assignment: CDR1 LNHNV and CDR2 YYDKDF (reference sequence).

This sequence joins TRBV7-2 and TRBJ1-1; D ambiguous. The CDR3 runs 13 residues. In germline, CDR1 is SGHTA, CDR2 FQGNSA. V shed 6 bases and J shed 5 bases, with 13 bases lying between them. In DNA form, the CDR3 reads TGTGCCAGCAGGAGGGTCTGGCGGACTGAAGCTTTCTTT. Protein product: CASRRVWRTEAFF.

This chain uses TRBV28 with TRBJ2-7; unclear D gene. The CDR3 has 17 residues. The germline V and J ends were trimmed by 7 bases and 1 base, with 23 bases remaining between them. Per germline, CDR1 MDHEN and CDR2 SYDVKM. Here the CDR3 reads CASIGRIIRGPSYEQYF. CDR3 nucleotide sequence: TGTGCCAGCATCGGTAGAATAATTCGCGGTCCGTCCTACGAGCAGTACTTC.

V is TRBV5-5 and J is TRBJ2-5; TRBD2 matches 10 bases. The length of the CDR3 is 16 residues. The V gene's germline CDR1 is SGHKS and CDR2 YYEKEE (reference sequence). V lost 2 bases, J lost 1 base, and 5 bases stayed unmatched. CDR3 sequence (DNA): TGTGCCAGCAGCTTTAGCGGGAGGAGGGGCCAAGAGACCCAGTACTTC. Encoded protein: CASSFSGRRGQETQYF.

The chain employs TRBV21-1 and TRBJ1-2. TRBV21-1 is designated a pseudogene. CDR3 length: 13 amino acids. CDR3 sequence reads: CASSKARNYGYTF. DNA of the CDR3: TGTGCCAGCAGCAAAGCCCGGAACTATGGCTACACCTTC.

The CDR3 coding sequence is TGTGCCAGCAGCATAGGGGCTTCCGGGGTCTACGAGCAGTACTTC. It codes for CASSIGASGVYEQYF. The genes are TRBV7-2 and TRBJ2-7; D is tentatively TRBD1 or TRBD2 (5 bases each). This CDR3 is 15 amino acids long. Germline V gene sequence: CDR1 SGHTA, CDR2 FQGNSA. The V end lost 5 bases, the J end lost 3 bases, and 17 bases lay between the germline ends.

The gene calls are TRBV6-1 and TRBJ1-2, with D hard to call. Trimming removed 1 base from V and 4 bases from J, with 4 bases in between. The CDR3 is made up of 12 amino acids. The germline gives CDR1 MNHNS, CDR2 SASEGT. CDR3 sequence (DNA): TGTGCCAGCAGTGAAGGCAGCTATGGCTACACCTTC. This codes for CASSEGSYGYTF.

This clone has a handful of counts. The V and J genes are TRBV19 and TRBJ2-1, with D perhaps TRBD1 (6 bases). The CDR3 spans 12 residues. The V end lost 4 bases, the J end lost 9 bases, and 10 bases lay between the germline ends. Germline V CDR1 and CDR2: LNHDA, SQIVND (reference sequence). Here the CDR3 DNA reads TGTGCCAGTAGTAACAGGGTATCTGAGCAGTTCTTC. It codes for CASSNRVSEQFF.

The gene calls are TRBV11-2 and TRBJ2-3, with D possibly TRBD1 on 5 matching bases. Trimming cost V 0 bases and J 0 bases, with 13 bases left between them. The CDR3 runs to 17 residues. From germline, CDR1 is SGHAT and CDR2 FQNNGV. CDR3 loop: CASSLDLRRTSTDTQYF. In DNA form, the CDR3 reads TGTGCCAGCAGCTTAGATCTCCGGCGGACAAGCACAGATACGCAGTATTTT.

This rearrangement joins TRBV28 to TRBJ1-1; TRBD1 might be the D (5 bases). The germline gives CDR1 MDHEN, CDR2 SYDVKM. The CDR3 covers 15 residues. V shed 4 bases and J shed 0 bases, with 12 bases lying between them. The CDR3 bases are TGTGCCAGCAGTTCCTTCAGGGCAATGAACACTGAAGCTTTCTTT. Translated: CASSSFRAMNTEAFF.